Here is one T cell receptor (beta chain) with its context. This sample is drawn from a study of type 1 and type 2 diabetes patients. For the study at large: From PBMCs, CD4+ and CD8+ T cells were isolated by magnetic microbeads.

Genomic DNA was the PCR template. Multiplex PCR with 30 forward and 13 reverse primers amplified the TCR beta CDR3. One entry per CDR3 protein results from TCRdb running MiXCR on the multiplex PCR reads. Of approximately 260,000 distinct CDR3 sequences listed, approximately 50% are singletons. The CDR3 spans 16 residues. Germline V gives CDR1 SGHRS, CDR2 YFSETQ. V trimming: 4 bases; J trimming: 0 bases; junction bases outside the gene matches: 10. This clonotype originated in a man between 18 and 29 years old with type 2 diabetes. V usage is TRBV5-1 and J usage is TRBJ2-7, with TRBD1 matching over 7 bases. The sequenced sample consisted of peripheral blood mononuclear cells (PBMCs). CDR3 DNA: TGCGCCAGCAGCACATACCCGGACAGGAGCTCCTACGAGCAGTACTTC. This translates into CASSTYPDRSSYEQYF.